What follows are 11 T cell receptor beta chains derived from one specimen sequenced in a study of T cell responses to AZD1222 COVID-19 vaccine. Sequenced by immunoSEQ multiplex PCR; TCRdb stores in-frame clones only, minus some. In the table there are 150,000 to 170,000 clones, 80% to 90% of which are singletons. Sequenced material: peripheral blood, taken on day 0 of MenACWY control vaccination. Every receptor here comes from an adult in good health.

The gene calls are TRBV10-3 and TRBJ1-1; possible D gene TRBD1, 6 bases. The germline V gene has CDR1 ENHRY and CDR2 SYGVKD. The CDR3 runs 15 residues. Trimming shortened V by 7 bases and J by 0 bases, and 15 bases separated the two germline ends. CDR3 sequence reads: CAIKSTGLMNTEAFF. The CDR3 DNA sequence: TGTGCCATCAAGTCAACAGGGCTCATGAACACTGAAGCTTTCTTT.

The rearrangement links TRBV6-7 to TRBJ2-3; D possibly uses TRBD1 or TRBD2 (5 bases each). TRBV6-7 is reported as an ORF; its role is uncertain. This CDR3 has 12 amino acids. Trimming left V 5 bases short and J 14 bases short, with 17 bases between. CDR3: CASSDEGTWLYF. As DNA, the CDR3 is TGTGCCAGCAGTGACGAGGGGACCTGGTTGTATTTT.

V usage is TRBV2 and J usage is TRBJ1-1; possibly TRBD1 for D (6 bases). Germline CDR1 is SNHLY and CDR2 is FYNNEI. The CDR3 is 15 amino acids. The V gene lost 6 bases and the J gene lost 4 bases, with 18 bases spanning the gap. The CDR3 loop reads CASREQGPEGTEAFF. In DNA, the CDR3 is TGTGCCAGCAGGGAACAGGGACCCGAGGGCACTGAAGCTTTCTTT.

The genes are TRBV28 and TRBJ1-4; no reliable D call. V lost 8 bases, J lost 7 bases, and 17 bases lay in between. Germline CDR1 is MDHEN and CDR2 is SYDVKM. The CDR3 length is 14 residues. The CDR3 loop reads CASEGGVFGEKLFF. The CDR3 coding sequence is TGTGCCAGCGAGGGCGGGGTTTTCGGTGAAAAACTGTTTTTT.

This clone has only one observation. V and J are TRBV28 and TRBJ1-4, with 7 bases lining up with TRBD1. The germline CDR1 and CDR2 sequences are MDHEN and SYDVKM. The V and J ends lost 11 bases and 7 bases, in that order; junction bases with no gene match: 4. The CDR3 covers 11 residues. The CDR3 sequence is CAVDRAEKLFF. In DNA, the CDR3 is TGTGCCGTAGACAGGGCTGAAAAACTGTTTTTT.

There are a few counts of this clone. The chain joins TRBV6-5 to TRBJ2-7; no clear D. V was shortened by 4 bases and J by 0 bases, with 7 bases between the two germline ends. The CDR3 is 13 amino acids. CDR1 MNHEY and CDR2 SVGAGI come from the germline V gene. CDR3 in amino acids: CASSSPDSYEQYF. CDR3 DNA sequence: TGTGCCAGCAGTTCCCCCGACTCCTACGAGCAGTACTTC.

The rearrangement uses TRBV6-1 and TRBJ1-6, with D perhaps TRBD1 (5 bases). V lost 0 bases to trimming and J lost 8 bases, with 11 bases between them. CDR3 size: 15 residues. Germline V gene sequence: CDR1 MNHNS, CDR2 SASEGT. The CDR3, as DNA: TGTGCCAGCAGTGAAGCCGGGGGGTGGGATTCACCCCTCCACTTT. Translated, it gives CASSEAGGWDSPLHF.

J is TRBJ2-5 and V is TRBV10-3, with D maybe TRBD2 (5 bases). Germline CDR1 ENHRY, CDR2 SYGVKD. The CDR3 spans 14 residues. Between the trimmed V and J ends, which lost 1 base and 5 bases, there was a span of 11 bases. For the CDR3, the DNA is TGTGCCATCAGTGAGTTTGGCTGGGAGGAGACCCAGTACTTC. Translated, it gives CAISEFGWEETQYF.

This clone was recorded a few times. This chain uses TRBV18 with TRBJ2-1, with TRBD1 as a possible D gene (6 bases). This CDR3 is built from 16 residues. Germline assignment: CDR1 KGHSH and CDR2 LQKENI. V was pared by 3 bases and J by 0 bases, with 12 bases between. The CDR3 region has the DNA TGTGCCAGCTCACCGAACAGGGCGAGCTCCTACAATGAGCAGTTCTTC. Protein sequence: CASSPNRASSYNEQFF.

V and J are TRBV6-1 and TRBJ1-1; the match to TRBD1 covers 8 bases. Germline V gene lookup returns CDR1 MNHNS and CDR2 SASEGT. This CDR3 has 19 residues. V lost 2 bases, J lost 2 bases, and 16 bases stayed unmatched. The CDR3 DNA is TGTGCCAGCAGTGAAAGGGTGACAGGGGCACGCGGAATAAACACTGAAGCTTTCTTT. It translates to CASSERVTGARGINTEAFF.

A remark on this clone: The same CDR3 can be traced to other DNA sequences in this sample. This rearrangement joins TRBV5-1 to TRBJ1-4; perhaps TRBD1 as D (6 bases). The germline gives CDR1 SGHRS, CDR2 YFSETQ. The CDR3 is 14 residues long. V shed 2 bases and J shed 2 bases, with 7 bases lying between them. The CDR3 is CASSLGGTNEKLFF. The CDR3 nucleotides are TGCGCCAGCAGCTTAGGGGGTACTAATGAAAAACTGTTTTTT.